The sequence of this T cell receptor (beta chain) was determined in a study of CD8+ T cells in alopecia areata. The wider study: The drug, oral tofacitinib, was given to treated patients at 5 to 10 mg twice daily. The SALT score measured affected scalp surface percentage in treated patients. Study-wide points: Because of a solitary nonresponder, the connection of baseline CD8+ expansion to response stays uncertain.

The treatment is: oral pan-JAK inhibitor, 5-10 mg twice daily. Investigators isolated RNA and reverse transcribed it into cDNA to act as the sequencing template. The table came from immunoSEQ multiplex PCR; TCRdb's copy has only in-frame clones and leaves some out. Of 200,000 to 250,000 clones listed, roughly two fifths are singletons. The table lists this clone with a count of one. What it recognizes is unknown. Unmatched junction bases numbered 11, after V lost 5 bases and J lost 6 bases. Germline V gene data show CDR1 as SEHNR and CDR2 as FQNEAQ (reference sequence). The CDR3 is 15 amino acids. The rearrangement joins TRBV7-9 to TRBJ1-2; 8 bases are a match to TRBD1. This TCR was recovered from a human donor with alopecia areata. This specimen consisted of CD4+ T cells sorted from blood, obtained around week 30, from a patient treated with tofacitinib. In DNA form, the CDR3 reads TGTGCCAGCAGCCGGACAGGGTCTAACTCCGATGGCTACACCTTC. Translating it yields CASSRTGSNSDGYTF. The complete variable domain, with remaining parts taken from reference TRBV7-9 and TRBJ1-2, reads DTGVSQNPRHKITKRGQNVTFRCDPISEHNRLYWYRQTLGQGPEFLTYFQNEAQLEKSRLLSDRFSAERPKGSFSTLEIQRTEQGDSAMYLCASSRTGSNSDGYTFGSGTRLTVV.